This T cell receptor (beta chain) was captured in a study of blood T cell repertoires in COVID-19. Study-wide context: The origin of the acute and convalescent COVID-19 samples was the United States, Italy and Spain. T cells, B-cell-depleted T cells, or PBMCs supplied cDNA or gDNA.

As handled by the study authors: Counts of nucleated cells, estimated from reference gene primer amplification, were obtained. TCRdb's table, derived via immunoSEQ multiplex PCR, lists solely in-frame clones and lacks some. The V and J calls and clone size are taken from that table; D and trimming were inferred from the DNA. The sample lists around 280,000 clones, approximately 86% occurring once. From germline, CDR1 is SGHRS and CDR2 YFSETQ. The CDR3 runs to 16 residues. With 2 bases clipped from V and 1 base from J, the junction kept 4 bases outside the gene matches. The sample was peripheral blood. The TCR originated in a man in his 70s with acute or convalescent COVID-19. The rearrangement joins TRBV5-1 to TRBJ2-2; 8 bases fit TRBD1. DNA for the CDR3: TGCGCCAGCAGCTTAAATGGACAGGGGAACACCGGGGAGCTGTTTTTT. Encoded protein: CASSLNGQGNTGELFF. Full variable domain (missing parts from reference TRBV5-1 and TRBJ2-2): KAGVTQTPRYLIKTRGQQVTLSCSPISGHRSVSWYQQTPGQGLQFLFEYFSETQRNKGNFPGRFSGRQFSNSRSEMNVSTLELGDSALYLCASSLNGQGNTGELFFGEGSRLTVL.